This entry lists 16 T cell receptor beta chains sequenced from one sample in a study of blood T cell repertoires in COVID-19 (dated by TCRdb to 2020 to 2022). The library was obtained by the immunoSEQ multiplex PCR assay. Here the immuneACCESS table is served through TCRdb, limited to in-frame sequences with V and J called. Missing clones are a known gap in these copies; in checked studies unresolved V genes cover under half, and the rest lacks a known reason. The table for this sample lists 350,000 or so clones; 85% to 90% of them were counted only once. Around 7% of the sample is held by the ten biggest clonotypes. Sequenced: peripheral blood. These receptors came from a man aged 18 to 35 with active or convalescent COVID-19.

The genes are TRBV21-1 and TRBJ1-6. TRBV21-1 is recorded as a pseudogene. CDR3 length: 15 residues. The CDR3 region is CASREICGGNSPLHF. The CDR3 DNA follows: TGTGCCAGCAGGGAGATATGCGGGGGGAATTCACCCCTCCACTTT.

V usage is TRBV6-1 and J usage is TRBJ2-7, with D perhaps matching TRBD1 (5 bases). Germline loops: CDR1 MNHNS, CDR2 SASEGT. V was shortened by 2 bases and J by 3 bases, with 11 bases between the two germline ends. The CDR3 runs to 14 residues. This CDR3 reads CASSEWGRNYEQYF. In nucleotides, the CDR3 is TGTGCCAGCAGTGAATGGGGCAGAAACTACGAGCAGTACTTC.

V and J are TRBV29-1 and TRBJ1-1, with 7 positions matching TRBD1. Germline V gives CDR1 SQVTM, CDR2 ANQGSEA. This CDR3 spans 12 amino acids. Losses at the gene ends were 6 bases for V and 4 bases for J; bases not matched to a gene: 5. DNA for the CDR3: TGCAGCGTAGACGGGGACAGCACTGAAGCTTTCTTT. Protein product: CSVDGDSTEAFF.

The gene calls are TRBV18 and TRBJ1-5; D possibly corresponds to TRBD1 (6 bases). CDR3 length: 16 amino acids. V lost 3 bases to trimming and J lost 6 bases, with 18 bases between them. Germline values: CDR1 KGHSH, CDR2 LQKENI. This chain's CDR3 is CASSPNSRGGVQPQHF. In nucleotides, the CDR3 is TGTGCCAGCTCACCCAACTCCAGGGGAGGGGTTCAGCCCCAGCATTTT.

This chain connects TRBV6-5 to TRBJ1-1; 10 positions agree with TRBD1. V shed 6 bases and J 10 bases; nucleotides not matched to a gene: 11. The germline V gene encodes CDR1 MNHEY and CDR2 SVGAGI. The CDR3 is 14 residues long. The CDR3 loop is CASSPGTGVTPAFF. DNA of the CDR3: TGTGCCAGCAGCCCGGGGACAGGGGTCACCCCAGCTTTCTTT.

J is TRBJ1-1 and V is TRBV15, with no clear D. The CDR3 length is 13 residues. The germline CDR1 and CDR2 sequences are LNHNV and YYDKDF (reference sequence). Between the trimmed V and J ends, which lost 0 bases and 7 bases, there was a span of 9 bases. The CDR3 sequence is CATSRDGSGEAFF. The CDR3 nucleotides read TGTGCCACCAGCAGAGACGGGTCCGGTGAAGCTTTCTTT.

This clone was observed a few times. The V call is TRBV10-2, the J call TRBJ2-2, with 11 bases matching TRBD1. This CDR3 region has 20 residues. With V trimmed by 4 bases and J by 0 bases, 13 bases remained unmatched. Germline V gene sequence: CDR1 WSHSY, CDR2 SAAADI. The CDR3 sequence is CASSGNRGQGAVSNTGELFF. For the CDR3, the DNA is TGCGCCAGCAGTGGTAATCGCGGACAGGGGGCCGTGTCGAACACCGGGGAGCTGTTTTTT.

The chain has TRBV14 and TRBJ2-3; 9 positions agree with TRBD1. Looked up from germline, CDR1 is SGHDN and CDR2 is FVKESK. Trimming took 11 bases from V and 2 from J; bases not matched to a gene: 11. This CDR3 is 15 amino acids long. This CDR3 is CASQRTGVFTDTQYF. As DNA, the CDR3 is TGTGCCTCTCAGAGGACAGGGGTGTTCACAGATACGCAGTATTTT.

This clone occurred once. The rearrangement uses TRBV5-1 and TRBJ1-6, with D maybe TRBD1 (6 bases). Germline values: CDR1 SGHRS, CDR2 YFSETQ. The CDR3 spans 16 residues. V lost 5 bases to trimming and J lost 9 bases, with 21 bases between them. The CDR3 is CASRSSDTGRLSPLHF. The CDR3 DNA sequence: TGCGCCAGCAGGTCCTCAGACACAGGGAGACTTTCACCCCTCCACTTT.

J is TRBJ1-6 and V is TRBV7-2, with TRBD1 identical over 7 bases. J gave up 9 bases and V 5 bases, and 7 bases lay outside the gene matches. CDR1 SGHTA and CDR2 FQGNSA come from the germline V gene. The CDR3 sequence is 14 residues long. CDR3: CASSPDRKVSPLHF. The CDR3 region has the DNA TGTGCCAGCAGCCCGGACAGGAAAGTTTCACCCCTCCACTTT.

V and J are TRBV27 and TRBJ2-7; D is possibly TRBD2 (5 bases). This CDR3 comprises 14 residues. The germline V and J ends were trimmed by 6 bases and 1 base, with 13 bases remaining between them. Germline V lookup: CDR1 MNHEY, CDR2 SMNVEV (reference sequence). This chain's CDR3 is CASSPFGGSYEQYF. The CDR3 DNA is TGTGCCAGCAGCCCCTTCGGAGGTTCCTACGAGCAGTACTTC.

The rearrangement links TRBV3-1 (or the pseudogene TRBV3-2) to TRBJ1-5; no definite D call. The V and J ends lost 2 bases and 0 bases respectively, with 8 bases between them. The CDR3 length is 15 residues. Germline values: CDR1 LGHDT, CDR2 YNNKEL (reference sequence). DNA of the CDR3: TGTGCCAGCAGCCAAACGACAAATAGCAATCAGCCCCAGCATTTT. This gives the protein CASSQTTNSNQPQHF.

The CDR3 loop is CASSIKSGLNTEAFF. The DNA of the CDR3 is TGTGCCAGCAGTATAAAATCAGGGCTGAACACTGAAGCTTTCTTT. The chain joins TRBV28 to TRBJ1-1, with a tentative D call TRBD1 (5 bases). The CDR3 has 15 amino acids. Per germline, CDR1 MDHEN and CDR2 SYDVKM. Deletions cut 5 bases from V and 0 bases from J, with 13 bases between.

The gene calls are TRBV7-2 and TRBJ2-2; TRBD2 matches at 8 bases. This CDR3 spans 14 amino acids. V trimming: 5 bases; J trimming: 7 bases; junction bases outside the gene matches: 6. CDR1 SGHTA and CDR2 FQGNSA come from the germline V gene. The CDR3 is CASSRGGSHGELFF. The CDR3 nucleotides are TGTGCCAGCAGCCGCGGGGGGTCTCACGGGGAGCTGTTTTTT.

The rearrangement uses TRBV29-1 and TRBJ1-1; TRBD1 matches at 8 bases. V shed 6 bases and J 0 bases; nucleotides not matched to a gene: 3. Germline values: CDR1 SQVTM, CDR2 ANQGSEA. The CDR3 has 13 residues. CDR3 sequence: CSVLTGVNTEAFF. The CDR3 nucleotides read TGCAGCGTCCTGACAGGGGTGAACACTGAAGCTTTCTTT.

CDR3 loop: CSVSVQSSGNTIYF. The CDR3 DNA is TGCAGCGTTTCGGTACAGTCATCTGGAAACACCATATATTTT. The V and J genes are TRBV29-1 and TRBJ1-3, with D unresolved. CDR1 is SQVTM, CDR2 ANQGSEA, per germline. V was shortened by 5 bases and J by 1 base, with 12 bases between the two germline ends. This CDR3 region has 14 residues.